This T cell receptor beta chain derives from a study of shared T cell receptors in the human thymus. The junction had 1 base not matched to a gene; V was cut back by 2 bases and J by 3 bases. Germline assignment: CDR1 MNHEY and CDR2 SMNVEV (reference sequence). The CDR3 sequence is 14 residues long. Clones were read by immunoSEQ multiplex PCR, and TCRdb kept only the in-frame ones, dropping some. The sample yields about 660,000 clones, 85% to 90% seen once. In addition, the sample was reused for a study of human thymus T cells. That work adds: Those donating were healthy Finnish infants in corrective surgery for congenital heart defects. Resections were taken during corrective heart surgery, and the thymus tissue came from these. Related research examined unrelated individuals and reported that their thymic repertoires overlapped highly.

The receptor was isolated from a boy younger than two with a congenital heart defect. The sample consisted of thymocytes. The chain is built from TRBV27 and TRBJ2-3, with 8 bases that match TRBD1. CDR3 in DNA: TGTGCCAGCAGTTTAAACAGGGGGACAGATACGCAGTATTTT. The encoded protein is CASSLNRGTDTQYF.